Listed here are 14 T cell receptor beta chains from one sample, sequenced in a study of post-analysis software for immune sequencing data. These TCRs' antigens remain unknown. The authors incorporated unique molecular identifiers into the TCR beta cDNA libraries. One entry per CDR3 protein results from TCRdb running MiXCR on the PCR reads. The data contain fewer than 850,000 distinct CDR3 sequences, approximately 44% of them singletons. Study-wide results and limits: TRBV5-6, TRBV5-1 and TRBV20-1 belonged to a set of roughly 5 TRBV segments that were more frequent in patients than controls.

The sample was blood. All receptors derive from a girl aged 5-17 years with multiple sclerosis.

The chain employs TRBV18 and TRBJ2-7; D ambiguous. Gene TRBJ2-5 matches the end of the DNA better, so the J call may be wrong. Germline CDR1 and CDR2: KGHSH and LQKENI. This CDR3 has 15 amino acids. The chain's CDR3 is CASSLGPQPGETQYF. In DNA form, the CDR3 reads TGTGCCAGCTCACTTGGGCCACAGCCGGGAGAGACCCAGTACTTC.

The genes are TRBV29-1 and TRBJ2-1; unclear D gene. CDR1 and CDR2 from the germline V gene are SQVTM and ANQGSEA. The CDR3 length is 14 residues. Trimming took 1 base from V and 3 from J, leaving 10 bases between them. This CDR3 reads CSVEAPPGYNEQFF. The CDR3, as DNA: TGCAGCGTTGAAGCCCCCCCCGGCTACAATGAGCAGTTCTTC.

This clonotype occurred a few times. The genes are TRBV5-6 and TRBJ2-5; D call uncertain. The ends were cut back, 4 bases at V and 4 bases at J, with 11 bases in the middle. Germline CDR1 SGHDT, CDR2 YYEEEE. The CDR3 loop spans 13 amino acids. The CDR3 sequence is CASSAPKGETQYF. CDR3 in DNA: TGTGCCAGCAGCGCCCCGAAGGGAGAGACCCAGTACTTC.

CDR3 sequence (DNA): TGTGCCAGCAGCCCCGCGCCCCTAAGGACAGGCAGAAACAATGAGCAGTTCTTC. Translation gives CASSPAPLRTGRNNEQFF. The chain couples TRBV6-1 to TRBJ2-1, with 7 bases that match TRBD1. The CDR3 sequence is 18 residues long. CDR1 MNHNS and CDR2 SASEGT come from the germline V gene. The V gene end was trimmed by 6 bases and the J gene end by 5 bases; junction bases not matched to a gene: 19.

CDR3 bases: TGTGCCAGCAGCTTAGAAAGGCGCGCCTACAATGAGCAGTTCTTC. It is translated as CASSLERRAYNEQFF. The chain couples TRBV7-2 to TRBJ2-1, with unresolved D. V lost 1 base to trimming and J lost 2 bases, with 9 bases between them. This CDR3 is built from 15 residues. CDR1 and CDR2 (germline): SGHTA, FQGNSA.

The sample holds a few counts of this clonotype. This chain joins TRBV7-9 and TRBJ2-7, with 8 bases identical to TRBD1. Germline-derived CDR1 and CDR2 are SEHNR and FQNEAQ (reference sequence). The CDR3 runs to 16 residues. The V gene end was trimmed by 3 bases and the J gene end by 3 bases; junction bases not matched to a gene: 10. The CDR3 loop is CASSFLGTGPIYEQYF. CDR3 nucleotides: TGTGCCAGCAGCTTCCTCGGGACAGGACCTATCTACGAGCAGTACTTC.

V and J are TRBV5-1 and TRBJ2-3; 8 bases fit TRBD1. Germline CDR1 is SGHRS and CDR2 is YFSETQ. This CDR3 is built from 15 residues. J lost 5 bases, V lost 3 bases, and 8 bases had no gene match. As DNA, the CDR3 is TGCGCCAGCAGCTCAAGGACAGGGAGTGGAGATACGCAGTATTTT. Translation: CASSSRTGSGDTQYF.

This clonotype was seen a handful of times. The chain carries TRBV7-9 and TRBJ1-3; D is possibly TRBD1 (6 bases). The germline V gene has CDR1 SEHNR and CDR2 FQNEAQ (reference sequence). This CDR3 comprises 15 residues. Deletions cut 5 bases from V and 0 bases from J, with 11 bases between. The CDR3 loop reads CASSPPGASGNTIYF. DNA of the CDR3: TGTGCCAGCAGCCCACCAGGGGCCTCTGGAAACACCATATATTTT.

This chain links TRBV6-2 or TRBV6-3 with TRBJ1-2, with 7 bases that match TRBD1. J was trimmed by 6 bases and V by 5 bases; bases with no gene match: 9. This CDR3 spans 14 amino acids. Germline V gene data show CDR1 as MNHEY and CDR2 as SVGEGT. CDR3 nucleotide sequence: TGTGCCAGCAGTCGGTTTACAGGGGCGGATGGCTACACCTTC. The encoded protein is CASSRFTGADGYTF.

Details on this clonotype: The CDR3 carries no conserved terminal phenylalanine or tryptophan, so it likely arises from a read error. The chain combines TRBV15 with TRBJ2-1; no reliable D call. The CDR3 consists of 14 residues. In germline, CDR1 is LNHNV, CDR2 YYDKDF (reference sequence). V lost 0 bases to trimming and J lost 5 bases, with 8 bases between them. The CDR3 DNA sequence: TGTGCCACCAGCAGAGACGCTAGGGACAATGAGCAGTTCGTC. Amino acid sequence: CATSRDARDNEQFV.

This clonotype has more than one count but fewer than ten. The J gene is TRBJ2-5, the V gene TRBV15, with D maybe TRBD1 (5 bases). The ends were cut back, 5 bases at V and 2 bases at J, with 9 bases in the middle. The CDR3 extends over 13 amino acids. Germline V gene lookup returns CDR1 LNHNV and CDR2 YYDKDF (reference sequence). The CDR3 DNA follows: TGTGCCACCAGCGGGAACAGGCAAGAGACCCAGTACTTC. Translating it yields CATSGNRQETQYF. Combining the CDR3 with reference TRBV15 and TRBJ2-5 gives the whole variable domain DAMVIQNPRYQVTQFGKPVTLSCSQTLNHNVMYWYQQKSSQAPKLLFHYYDKDFNNEADTPDNFQSRRPNTSFCFLDIRSPGLGDTAMYLCATSGNRQETQYFGPGTRLLVL.

The chain carries TRBV29-1 and TRBJ1-1; no definite D call. This CDR3 is built from 12 residues. CDR1 is SQVTM, CDR2 ANQGSEA, per germline. The germline V and J ends were trimmed by 4 bases and 5 bases, with 11 bases remaining between them. CDR3 residues: CSVVYWGTEAFF. In DNA, the CDR3 is TGCAGCGTTGTTTATTGGGGAACTGAAGCTTTCTTT.

The genes are TRBV12-3 or TRBV12-4 and TRBJ2-4, with D unresolved. The J call is doubtful: the DNA matches TRBJ2-7 better. CDR3 length: 14 residues. CDR3 sequence (DNA): TGTGCCAGCAGTTTGGGCACCCTGGGAAACGAGCAGTACTTC. It encodes CASSLGTLGNEQYF.

The V call is TRBV24-1, the J call TRBJ2-1, with D uncertain. Germline assignment: CDR1 KGHDR and CDR2 SFDVKD. Trimming removed 4 bases at V and 0 bases at J, with 18 bases between. The CDR3 is 18 residues long. CDR3: CATSDPESSPFSYNEQFF. CDR3 DNA: TGTGCCACCAGTGACCCCGAGTCCAGCCCCTTCTCCTACAATGAGCAGTTCTTC.